The clone carrying this T cell receptor (beta chain) was recorded a few times. Antigen: not known. This entry is derived from a study of blood T cells in healthy people across ages. On the study more broadly: Capture by template switching was about one barcoded beta molecule per two T cells.

Trimming cost V 3 bases and J 0 bases, with 9 bases left between them. Per germline, CDR1 LNHNV and CDR2 YYDKDF (reference sequence). The length of the CDR3 is 14 residues. A second about 7 to 11 cycle PCR used barcoded and J-beta primers. Every cDNA molecule bore a tag from a template-switch adaptor containing 12 random nucleotides. TCRdb independently ran MiXCR on the 5' RACE reads; one entry per CDR3 protein. The table records around 580,000 distinct CDR3 sequences, 40% to 50% of them present only once. PBMCs numbering at least 7 million were isolated per sample. Study results and limitations: The fall in TCR beta diversity per million T cells was roughly linear with age.

The TCR was taken from an older man in good health. The gene calls are TRBV15 and TRBJ2-7; D tentatively fits TRBD1 or TRBD2 (5 bases each). The sequenced material came from blood. CDR3 in DNA: TGTGCCACCAGCAGTTGGGGGAGCTCCTACGAGCAGTACTTC. Translated, it gives CATSSWGSSYEQYF.